This T cell receptor beta chain was sequenced in a study of T cells in Graves' hyperthyroidism and ophthalmopathy. Study-wide results and caveats: In the analysis, a 13 V-J model separated ophthalmopathy from stable hyperthyroidism.

Amplification of TCR beta CDR3 regions used RNA as the template. With the HTBI primer set, the TCR CDR3 went through a first round of RT-PCR. Each CDR3 protein gets one entry after TCRdb re-called the multiplex PCR reads with MiXCR. The data show about 400,000 distinct CDR3 sequences, with 15% to 19% seen just once and less than 15% held by the top ten. The V and J ends lost 3 bases and 3 bases respectively, with 5 bases between them. Germline lookup yields CDR1 DFQATT and CDR2 SNEGSKA (reference sequence). This CDR3 region has 12 residues. A remark on this clonotype: Its matching antigen is unknown.

The PBMCs were taken from approximately 9.7 ml of fresh peripheral blood. This receptor was obtained from a woman aged 18-35 years with Graves' hyperthyroidism. Material: blood. The V gene is TRBV20-1, the J gene TRBJ1-4, with D uncertain. The CDR3 spells CSASRANEKLFF. CDR3 in DNA: TGCAGTGCTAGTCGGGCTAATGAAAAACTGTTTTTT.